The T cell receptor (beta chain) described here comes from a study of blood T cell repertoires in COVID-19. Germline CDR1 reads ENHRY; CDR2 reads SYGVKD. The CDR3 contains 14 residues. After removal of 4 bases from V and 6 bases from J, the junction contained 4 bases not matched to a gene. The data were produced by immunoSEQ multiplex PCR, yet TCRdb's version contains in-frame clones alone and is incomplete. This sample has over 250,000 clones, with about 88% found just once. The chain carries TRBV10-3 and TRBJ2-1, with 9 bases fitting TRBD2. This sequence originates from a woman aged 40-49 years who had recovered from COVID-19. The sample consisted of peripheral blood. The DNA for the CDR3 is TGTGCCATCAGTGCTAGCGGGAACAGCAATGAGCAGTTCTTC. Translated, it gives CAISASGNSNEQFF.